This TCR beta chain was observed in a study of T cell repertoires in cytomegalovirus infection. Points from the study as a whole: The cumulative frequency of public TCR beta families distinguished individuals who carried CMV together with the relevant HLA.

The CDR3 is 16 residues long. Per germline, CDR1 SGHTA and CDR2 FQGNSA. Trimming cost V 2 bases and J 2 bases; bases outside gene matches: 7. TCRdb re-derived calls from the reads in MiXCR, one entry per CDR3 protein. The sample carries roughly 500,000 distinct CDR3 sequences, 30% to 40% recorded once. This clonotype was counted a few times. Antigen unknown. The chain combines TRBV7-2 with TRBJ1-2, with 8 bases aligning to TRBD1. This TCR was sampled from a human donor in good health (CMV status not recorded). Some clones in this sample may be carry-over from other donors' samples. Here the sequenced sample was cultured PBMCs, taken from culture after CMV antigen stimulation. The CDR3, as DNA: TGTGCCAGCAGCTTACGTCTGGGACAGGTGAACTATGGCTACACCTTC. Protein product: CASSLRLGQVNYGYTF.